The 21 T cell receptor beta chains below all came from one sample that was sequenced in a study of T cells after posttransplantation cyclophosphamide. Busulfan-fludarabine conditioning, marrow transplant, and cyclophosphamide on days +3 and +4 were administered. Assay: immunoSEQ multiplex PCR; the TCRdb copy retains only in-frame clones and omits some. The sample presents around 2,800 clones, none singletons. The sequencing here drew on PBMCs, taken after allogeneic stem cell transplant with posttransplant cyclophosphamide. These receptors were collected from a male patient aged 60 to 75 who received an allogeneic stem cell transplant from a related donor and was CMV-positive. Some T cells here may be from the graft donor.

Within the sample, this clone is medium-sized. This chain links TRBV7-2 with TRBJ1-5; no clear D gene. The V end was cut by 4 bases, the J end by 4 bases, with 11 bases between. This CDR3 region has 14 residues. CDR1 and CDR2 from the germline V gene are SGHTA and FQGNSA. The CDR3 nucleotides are TGTGCCAGCAGCTCCGGGGTTCCTAATCAGCCCCAGCATTTT. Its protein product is CASSSGVPNQPQHF.

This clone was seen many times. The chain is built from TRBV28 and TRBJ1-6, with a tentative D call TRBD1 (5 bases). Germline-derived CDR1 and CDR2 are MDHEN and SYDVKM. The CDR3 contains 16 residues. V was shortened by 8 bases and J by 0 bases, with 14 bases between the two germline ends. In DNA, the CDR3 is TGTGCCAGCCTGGGACTCCTGAGCTCCTATAATTCACCCCTCCACTTT. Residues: CASLGLLSSYNSPLHF.

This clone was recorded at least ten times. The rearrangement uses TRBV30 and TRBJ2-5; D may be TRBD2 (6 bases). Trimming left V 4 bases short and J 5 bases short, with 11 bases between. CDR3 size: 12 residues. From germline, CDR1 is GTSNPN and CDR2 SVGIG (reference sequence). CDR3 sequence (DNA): TGTGCCTGGAACAAGGGGACTGAGACCCAGTACTTC. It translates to CAWNKGTETQYF.

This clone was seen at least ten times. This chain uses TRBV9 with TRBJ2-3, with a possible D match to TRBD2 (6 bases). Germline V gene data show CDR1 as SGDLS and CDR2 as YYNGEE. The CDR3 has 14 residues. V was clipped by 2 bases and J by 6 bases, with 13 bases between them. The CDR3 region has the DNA TGTGCCAGCAGCGTCCTTCCCCGGGGGGATACGCAGTATTTT. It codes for CASSVLPRGDTQYF.

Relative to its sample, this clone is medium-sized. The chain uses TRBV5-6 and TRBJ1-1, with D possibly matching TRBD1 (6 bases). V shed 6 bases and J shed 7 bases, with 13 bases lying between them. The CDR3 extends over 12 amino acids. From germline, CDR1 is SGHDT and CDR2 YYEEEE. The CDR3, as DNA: TGTGCCAGCACATTTCTGGACAGTGAAGCTTTCTTT. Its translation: CASTFLDSEAFF.

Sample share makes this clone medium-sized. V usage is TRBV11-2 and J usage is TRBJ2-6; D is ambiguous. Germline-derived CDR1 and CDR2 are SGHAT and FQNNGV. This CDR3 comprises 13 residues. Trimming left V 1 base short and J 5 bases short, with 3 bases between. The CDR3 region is CASSLGRANVLTF. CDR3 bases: TGTGCCAGCAGCTTAGGGCGGGCCAACGTCCTGACTTTC. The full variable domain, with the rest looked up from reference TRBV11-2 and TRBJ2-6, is EAGVAQSPRYKIIEKRQSVAFWCNPISGHATLYWYQQILGQGPKLLIQFQNNGVVDDSQLPKDRFSAERLKGVDSTLKIQPAKLEDSAVYLCASSLGRANVLTFGAGSRLTVL.

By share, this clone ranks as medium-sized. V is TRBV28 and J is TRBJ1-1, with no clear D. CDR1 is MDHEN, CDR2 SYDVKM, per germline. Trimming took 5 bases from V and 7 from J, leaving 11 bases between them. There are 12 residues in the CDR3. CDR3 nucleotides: TGTGCCAGCAGTCTTGGGCAGTTTGAAGCTTTCTTT. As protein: CASSLGQFEAFF.

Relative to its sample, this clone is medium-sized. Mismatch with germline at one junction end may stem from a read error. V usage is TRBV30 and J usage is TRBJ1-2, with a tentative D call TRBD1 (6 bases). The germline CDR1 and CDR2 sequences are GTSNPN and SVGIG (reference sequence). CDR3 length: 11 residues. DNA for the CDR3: TGTGCCTGGAGTGTACAACAGGGACAAGCCTTC. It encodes CAWSVQQGQAF.

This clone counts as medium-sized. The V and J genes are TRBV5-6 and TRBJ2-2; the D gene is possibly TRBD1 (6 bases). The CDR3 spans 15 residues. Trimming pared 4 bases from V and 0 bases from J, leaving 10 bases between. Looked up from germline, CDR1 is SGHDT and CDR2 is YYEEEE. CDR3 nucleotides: TGTGCCAGCAGCCACACAGGGACGAACACCGGGGAGCTGTTTTTT. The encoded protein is CASSHTGTNTGELFF. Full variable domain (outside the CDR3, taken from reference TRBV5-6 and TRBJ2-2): DAGVTQSPTHLIKTRGQQVTLRCSPKSGHDTVSWYQQALGQGPQFIFQYYEEEERQRGNFPDRFSGHQFPNYSSELNVNALLLGDSALYLCASSHTGTNTGELFFGEGSRLTVL.

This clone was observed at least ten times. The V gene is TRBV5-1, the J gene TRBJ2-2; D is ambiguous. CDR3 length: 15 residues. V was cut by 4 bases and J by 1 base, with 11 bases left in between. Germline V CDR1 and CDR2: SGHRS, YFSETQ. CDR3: CASSVDLVNTGELFF. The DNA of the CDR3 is TGCGCCAGCAGCGTTGATTTAGTGAACACCGGGGAGCTGTTTTTT.

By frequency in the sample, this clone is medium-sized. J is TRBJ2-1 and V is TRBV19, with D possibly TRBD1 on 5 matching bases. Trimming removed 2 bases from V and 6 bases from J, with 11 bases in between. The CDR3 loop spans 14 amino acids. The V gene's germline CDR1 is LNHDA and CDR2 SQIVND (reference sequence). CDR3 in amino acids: CASSIRSGFNEQFF. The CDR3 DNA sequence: TGTGCCAGTAGTATAAGGTCAGGGTTCAATGAGCAGTTCTTC.

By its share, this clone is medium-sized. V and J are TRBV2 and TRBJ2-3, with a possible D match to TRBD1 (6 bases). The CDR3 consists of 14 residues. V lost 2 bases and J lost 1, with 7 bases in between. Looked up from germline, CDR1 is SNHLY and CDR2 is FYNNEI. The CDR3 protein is CASSETGRTDTQYF. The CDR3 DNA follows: TGTGCCAGCAGTGAAACAGGGCGCACAGATACGCAGTATTTT. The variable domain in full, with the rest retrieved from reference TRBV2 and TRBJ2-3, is EPEVTQTPSHQVTQMGQEVILRCVPISNHLYFYWYRQILGQKVEFLVSFYNNEISEKSEIFDDQFSVERPDGSNFTLKIRSTKLEDSAMYFCASSETGRTDTQYFGPGTRLTVL.

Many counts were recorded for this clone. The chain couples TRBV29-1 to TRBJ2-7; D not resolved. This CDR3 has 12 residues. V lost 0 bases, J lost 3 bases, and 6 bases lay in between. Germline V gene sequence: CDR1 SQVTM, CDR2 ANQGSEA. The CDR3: CSVEDPHYEQYV. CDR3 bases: TGCAGCGTTGAAGACCCACACTACGAGCAGTACGTC.

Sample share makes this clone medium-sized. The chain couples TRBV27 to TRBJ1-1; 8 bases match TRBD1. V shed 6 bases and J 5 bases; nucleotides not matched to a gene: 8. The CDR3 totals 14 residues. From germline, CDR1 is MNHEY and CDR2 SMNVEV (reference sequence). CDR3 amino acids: CASSKTGVWTEAFF. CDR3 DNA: TGTGCCAGCAGCAAGACAGGGGTATGGACTGAAGCTTTCTTT.

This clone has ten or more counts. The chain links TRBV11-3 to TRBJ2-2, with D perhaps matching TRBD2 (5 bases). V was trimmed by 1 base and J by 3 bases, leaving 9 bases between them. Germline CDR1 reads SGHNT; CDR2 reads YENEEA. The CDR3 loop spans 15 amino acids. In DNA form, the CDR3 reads TGTGCCAGCAGCTTAGGGCTCGGGGACACCGGGGAGCTGTTTTTT. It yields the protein CASSLGLGDTGELFF. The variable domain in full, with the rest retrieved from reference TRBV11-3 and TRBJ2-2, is EAGVVQSPRYKIIEKKQPVAFWCNPISGHNTLYWYLQNLGQGPELLIRYENEEAVDDSQLPKDRFSAERLKGVDSTLKIQPAELGDSAVYLCASSLGLGDTGELFFGEGSRLTVL.

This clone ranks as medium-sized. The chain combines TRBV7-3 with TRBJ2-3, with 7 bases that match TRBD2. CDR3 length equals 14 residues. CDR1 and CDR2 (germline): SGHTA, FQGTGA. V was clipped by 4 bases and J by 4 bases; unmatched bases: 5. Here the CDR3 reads CASSSSGNADTQYF. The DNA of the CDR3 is TGTGCCAGCAGCTCCAGCGGGAACGCAGATACGCAGTATTTT.

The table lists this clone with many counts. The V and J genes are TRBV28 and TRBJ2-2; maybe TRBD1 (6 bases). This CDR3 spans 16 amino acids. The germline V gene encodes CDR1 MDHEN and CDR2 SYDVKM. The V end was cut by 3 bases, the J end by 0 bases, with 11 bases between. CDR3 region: CASSFLAGANTGELFF. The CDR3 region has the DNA TGTGCCAGCAGTTTCCTAGCAGGGGCGAACACCGGGGAGCTGTTTTTT.

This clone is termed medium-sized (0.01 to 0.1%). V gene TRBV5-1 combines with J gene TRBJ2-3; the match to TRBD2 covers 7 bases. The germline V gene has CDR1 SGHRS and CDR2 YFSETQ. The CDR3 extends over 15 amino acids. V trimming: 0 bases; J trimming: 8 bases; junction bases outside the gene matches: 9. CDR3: CASSLGLALSGTQYF. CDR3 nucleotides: TGCGCCAGCAGCTTGGGACTAGCCCTCTCTGGTACGCAGTATTTT.

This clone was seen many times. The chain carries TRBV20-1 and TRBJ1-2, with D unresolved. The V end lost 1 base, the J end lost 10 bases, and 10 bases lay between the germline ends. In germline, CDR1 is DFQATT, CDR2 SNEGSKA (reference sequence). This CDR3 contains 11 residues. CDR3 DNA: TGCAGTGCTAGAGGAACGGGAAACTACACCTTC. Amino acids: CSARGTGNYTF.

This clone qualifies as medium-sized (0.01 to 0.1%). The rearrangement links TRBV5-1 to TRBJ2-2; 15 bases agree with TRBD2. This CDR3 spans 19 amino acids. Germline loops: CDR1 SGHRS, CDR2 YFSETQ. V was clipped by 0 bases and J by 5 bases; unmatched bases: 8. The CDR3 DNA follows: TGCGCCAGCAGCTTGGTTAGGACTAGCGGGGGGGGGAGTACCGGGGAGCTGTTTTTT. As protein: CASSLVRTSGGGSTGELFF.

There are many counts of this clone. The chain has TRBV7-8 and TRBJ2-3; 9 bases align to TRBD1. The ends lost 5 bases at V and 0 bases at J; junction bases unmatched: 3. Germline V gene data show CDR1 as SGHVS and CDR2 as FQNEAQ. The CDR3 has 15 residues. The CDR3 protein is CASSLGQGSTDTQYF. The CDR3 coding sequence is TGTGCCAGCAGCCTTGGACAGGGGAGCACAGATACGCAGTATTTT.